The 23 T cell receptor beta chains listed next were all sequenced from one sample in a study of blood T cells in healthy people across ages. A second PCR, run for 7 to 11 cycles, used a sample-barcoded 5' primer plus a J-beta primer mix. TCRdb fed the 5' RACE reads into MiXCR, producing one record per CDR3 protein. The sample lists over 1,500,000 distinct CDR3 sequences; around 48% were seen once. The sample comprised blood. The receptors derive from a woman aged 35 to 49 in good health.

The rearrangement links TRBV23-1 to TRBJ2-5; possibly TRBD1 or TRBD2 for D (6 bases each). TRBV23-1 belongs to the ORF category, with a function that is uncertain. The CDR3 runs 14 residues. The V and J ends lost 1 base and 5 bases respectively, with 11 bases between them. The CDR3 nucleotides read TGCGCCAGCAGTCAATGTCGGGGGCCTGAGACCCAGTACTTC. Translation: CASSQCRGPETQYF.

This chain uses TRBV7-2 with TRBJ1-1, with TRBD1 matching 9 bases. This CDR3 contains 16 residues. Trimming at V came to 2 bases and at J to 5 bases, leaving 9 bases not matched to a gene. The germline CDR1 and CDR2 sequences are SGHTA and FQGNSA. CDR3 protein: CASSLRDRERGTEAFF. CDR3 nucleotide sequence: TGTGCCAGCAGCTTACGGGACAGGGAAAGAGGGACTGAAGCTTTCTTT.

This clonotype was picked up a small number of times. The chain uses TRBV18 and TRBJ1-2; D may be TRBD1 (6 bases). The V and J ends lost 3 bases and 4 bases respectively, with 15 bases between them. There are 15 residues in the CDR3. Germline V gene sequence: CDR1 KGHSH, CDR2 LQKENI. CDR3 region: CASSPGGGQSYGYTF. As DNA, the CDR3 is TGTGCCAGCTCACCCGGAGGGGGGCAAAGCTATGGCTACACCTTC.

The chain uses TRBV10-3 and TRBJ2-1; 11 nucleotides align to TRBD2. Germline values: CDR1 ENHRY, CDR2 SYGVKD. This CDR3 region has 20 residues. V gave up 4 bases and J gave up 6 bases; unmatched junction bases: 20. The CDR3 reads CAISADLLGSGGAFRNEQFF. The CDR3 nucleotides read TGTGCCATCAGTGCTGACTTGCTTGGTAGCGGGGGGGCGTTTCGCAATGAGCAGTTCTTC.

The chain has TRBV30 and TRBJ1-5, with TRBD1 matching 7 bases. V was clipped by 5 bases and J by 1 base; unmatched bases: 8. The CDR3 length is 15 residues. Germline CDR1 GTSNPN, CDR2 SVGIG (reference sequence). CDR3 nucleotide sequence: TGTGCCTGGGACAGGGACGGGGGAAGCAATCAGCCCCAGCATTTT. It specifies CAWDRDGGSNQPQHF.

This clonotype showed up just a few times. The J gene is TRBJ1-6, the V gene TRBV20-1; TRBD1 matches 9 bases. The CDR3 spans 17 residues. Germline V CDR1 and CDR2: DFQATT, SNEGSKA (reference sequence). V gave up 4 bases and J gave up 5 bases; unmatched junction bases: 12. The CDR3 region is CSATPGQGIWNNSPLHF. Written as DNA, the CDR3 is TGCAGTGCTACCCCGGGACAGGGAATATGGAATAATTCACCCCTCCACTTT.

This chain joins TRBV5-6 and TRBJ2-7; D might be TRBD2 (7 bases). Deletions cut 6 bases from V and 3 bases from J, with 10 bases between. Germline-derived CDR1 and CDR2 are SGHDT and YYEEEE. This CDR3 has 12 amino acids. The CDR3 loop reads CASIGGDYEQYF. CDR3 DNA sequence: TGTGCCAGCATAGGGGGGGACTACGAGCAGTACTTC.

This chain's CDR3 is CASSSLTMDGYTF. CDR3 DNA: TGTGCCAGCAGTTCGCTGACGATGGATGGCTACACCTTC. The genes are TRBV12-3 or TRBV12-4 and TRBJ1-2; D is uncertain. V was cut by 4 bases and J by 6 bases, with 12 bases left in between. This CDR3 is 13 amino acids long.

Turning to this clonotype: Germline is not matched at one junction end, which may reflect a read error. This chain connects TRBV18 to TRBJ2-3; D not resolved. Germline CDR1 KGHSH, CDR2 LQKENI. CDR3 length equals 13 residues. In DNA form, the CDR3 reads TGTGCCAGCGCACCATCTAGCACAGATACGCAGTATTTT. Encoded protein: CASAPSSTDTQYF.

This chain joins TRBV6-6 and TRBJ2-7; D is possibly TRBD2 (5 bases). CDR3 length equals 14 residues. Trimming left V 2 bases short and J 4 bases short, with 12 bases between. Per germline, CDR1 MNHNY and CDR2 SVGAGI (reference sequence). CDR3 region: CASSYGLAKYEQYF. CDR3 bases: TGTGCCAGCAGTTACGGGCTAGCCAAGTACGAGCAGTACTTC.

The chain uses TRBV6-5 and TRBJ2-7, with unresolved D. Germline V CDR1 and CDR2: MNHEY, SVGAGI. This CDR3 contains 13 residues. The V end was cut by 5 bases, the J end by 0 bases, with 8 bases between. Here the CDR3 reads CASSTRASYEQYF. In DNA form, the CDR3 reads TGTGCCAGCAGTACCCGAGCCTCCTACGAGCAGTACTTC.

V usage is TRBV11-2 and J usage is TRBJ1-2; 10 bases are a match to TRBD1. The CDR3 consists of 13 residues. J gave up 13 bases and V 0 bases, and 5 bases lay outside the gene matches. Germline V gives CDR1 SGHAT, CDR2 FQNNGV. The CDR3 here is CASSLDQRDRGTF. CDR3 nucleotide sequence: TGTGCCAGCAGCTTAGATCAGAGGGACAGGGGCACCTTC.

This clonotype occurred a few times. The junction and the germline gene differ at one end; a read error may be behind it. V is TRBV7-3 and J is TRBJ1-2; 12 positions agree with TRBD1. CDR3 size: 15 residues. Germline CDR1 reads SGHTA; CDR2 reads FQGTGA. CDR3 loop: CASSLTGQGAGGYTF. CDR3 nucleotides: TGTGCCAGTAGCTTAACGGGACAGGGGGCAGGTGGCTACACCTTC.

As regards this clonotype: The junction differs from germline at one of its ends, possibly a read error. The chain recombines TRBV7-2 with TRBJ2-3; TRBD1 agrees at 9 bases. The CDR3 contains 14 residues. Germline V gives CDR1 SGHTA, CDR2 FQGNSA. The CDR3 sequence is CASSLDRGADTRYF. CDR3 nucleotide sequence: TGTGCCAGCAGCCTGGACAGGGGTGCAGATACGCGGTATTTT.

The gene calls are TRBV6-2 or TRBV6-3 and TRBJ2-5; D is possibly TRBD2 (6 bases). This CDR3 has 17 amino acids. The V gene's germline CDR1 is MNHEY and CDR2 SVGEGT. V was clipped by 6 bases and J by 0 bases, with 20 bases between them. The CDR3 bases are TGTGCCAGCAGCTACAACGGAGGGAGCGGAGACCAAGAGACCCAGTACTTC. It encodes CASSYNGGSGDQETQYF.

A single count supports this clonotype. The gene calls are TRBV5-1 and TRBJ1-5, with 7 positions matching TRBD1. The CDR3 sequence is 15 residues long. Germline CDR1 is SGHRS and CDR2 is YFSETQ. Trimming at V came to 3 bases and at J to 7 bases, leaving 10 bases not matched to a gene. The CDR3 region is CASSWTGAEGQPQHF. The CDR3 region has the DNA TGCGCCAGCAGCTGGACAGGAGCCGAGGGGCAGCCCCAGCATTTT.

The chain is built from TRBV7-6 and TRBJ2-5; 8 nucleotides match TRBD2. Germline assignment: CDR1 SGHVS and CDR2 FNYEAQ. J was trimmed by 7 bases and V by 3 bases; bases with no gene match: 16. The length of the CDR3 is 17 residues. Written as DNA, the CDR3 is TGTGCCAGCAGCTTGGGGACTAGGGGGTCTCCATTGGGGACCCAGTACTTC. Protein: CASSLGTRGSPLGTQYF.

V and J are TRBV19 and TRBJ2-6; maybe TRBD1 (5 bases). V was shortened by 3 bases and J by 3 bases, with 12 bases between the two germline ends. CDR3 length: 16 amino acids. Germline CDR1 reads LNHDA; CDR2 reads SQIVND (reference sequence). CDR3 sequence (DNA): TGTGCCAGTAGTATTTACAGGAATGGTGGGGCCAACGTCCTGACTTTC. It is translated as CASSIYRNGGANVLTF.

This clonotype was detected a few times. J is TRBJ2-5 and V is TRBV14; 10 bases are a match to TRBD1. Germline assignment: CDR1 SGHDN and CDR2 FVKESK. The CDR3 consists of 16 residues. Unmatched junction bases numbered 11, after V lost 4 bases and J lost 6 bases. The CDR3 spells CASSRRTGTGEQTQYF. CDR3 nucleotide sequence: TGTGCCAGCAGCCGAAGAACCGGGACAGGGGAACAGACCCAGTACTTC.

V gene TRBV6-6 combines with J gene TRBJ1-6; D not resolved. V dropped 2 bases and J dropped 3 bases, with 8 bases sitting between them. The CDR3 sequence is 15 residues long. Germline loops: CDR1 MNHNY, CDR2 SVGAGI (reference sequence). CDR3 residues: CASSYKEIYNSPLHF. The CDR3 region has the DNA TGTGCCAGCAGTTACAAGGAAATCTATAATTCACCCCTCCACTTT.

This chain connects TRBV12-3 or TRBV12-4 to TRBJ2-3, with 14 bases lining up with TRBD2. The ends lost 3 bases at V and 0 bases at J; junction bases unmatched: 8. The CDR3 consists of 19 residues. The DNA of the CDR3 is TGTGCCAGCAGTTTTCGACTAGCGGGGGGGCCTTTCAGCACAGATACGCAGTATTTT. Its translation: CASSFRLAGGPFSTDTQYF.

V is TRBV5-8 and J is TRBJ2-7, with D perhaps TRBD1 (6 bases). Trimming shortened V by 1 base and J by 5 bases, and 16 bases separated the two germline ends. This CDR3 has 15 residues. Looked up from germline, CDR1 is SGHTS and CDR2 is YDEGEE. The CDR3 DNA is TGTGCCAGCAGCTTGAAGGGACAAGGAATCCACGAGCAGTACTTC. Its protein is CASSLKGQGIHEQYF.

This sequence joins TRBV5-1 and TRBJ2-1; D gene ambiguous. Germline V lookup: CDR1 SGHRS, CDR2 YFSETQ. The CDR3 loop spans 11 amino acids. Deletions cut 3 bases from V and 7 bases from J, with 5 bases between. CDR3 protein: CASSWRNEQFF. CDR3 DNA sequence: TGCGCCAGCAGCTGGCGTAATGAGCAGTTCTTC.